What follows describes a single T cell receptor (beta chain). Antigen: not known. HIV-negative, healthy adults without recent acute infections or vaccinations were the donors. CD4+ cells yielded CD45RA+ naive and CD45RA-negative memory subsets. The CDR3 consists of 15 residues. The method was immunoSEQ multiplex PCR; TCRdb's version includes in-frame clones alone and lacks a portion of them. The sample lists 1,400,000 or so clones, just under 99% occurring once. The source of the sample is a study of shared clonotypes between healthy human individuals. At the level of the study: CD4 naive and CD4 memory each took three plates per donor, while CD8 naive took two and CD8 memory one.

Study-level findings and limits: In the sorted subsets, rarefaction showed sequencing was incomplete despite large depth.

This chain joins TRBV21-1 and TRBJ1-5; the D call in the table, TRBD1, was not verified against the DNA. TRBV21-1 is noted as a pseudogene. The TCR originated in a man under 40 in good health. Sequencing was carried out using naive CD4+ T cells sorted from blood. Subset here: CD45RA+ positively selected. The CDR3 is CASSIPPDSNQPQHF. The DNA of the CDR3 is TGTGCCAGCAGCATCCCCCCAGATAGCAATCAGCCCCAGCATTTT.